These 28 T cell receptor beta chains were sequenced from one sample in a study of blood T cell repertoires in COVID-19. Sequencing used immunoSEQ multiplex PCR; TCRdb keeps in-frame clones, though not all of them. The table has approximately 60,000 clones, over 65% seen once; the top ten hold 14%. The specimen sequenced was peripheral blood. The receptors shown here come from a man in his sixties with COVID-19, enrolled during active disease.

The chain uses TRBV2 and TRBJ1-1, with 8 bases matching TRBD1. V trimming: 7 bases; J trimming: 1 base; junction bases outside the gene matches: 8. CDR1 and CDR2 (germline): SNHLY, FYNNEI. The CDR3 sequence is 15 residues long. CDR3 in DNA: TGTGCCAGCAACCTGGACAGGGCCACGAACACTGAAGCTTTCTTT. Its translation: CASNLDRATNTEAFF. The full variable domain, with the rest looked up from reference TRBV2 and TRBJ1-1, is EPEVTQTPSHQVTQMGQEVILRCVPISNHLYFYWYRQILGQKVEFLVSFYNNEISEKSEIFDDQFSVERPDGSNFTLKIRSTKLEDSAMYFCASNLDRATNTEAFFGQGTRLTVV.

This sequence joins TRBV10-2 and TRBJ2-1; D gene unclear. Per germline, CDR1 WSHSY and CDR2 SAAADI. This CDR3 contains 12 residues. V lost 5 bases and J lost 6, with 8 bases in between. The CDR3 nucleotides are TGCGCCAGCAGTCGTATGAGCAATGAGCAGTTCTTC. This gives the protein CASSRMSNEQFF.

The gene calls are TRBV6-5 and TRBJ2-7; D is ambiguous. Germline CDR1 reads MNHEY; CDR2 reads SVGAGI. This CDR3 has 14 residues. The ends were cut back, 0 bases at V and 5 bases at J, with 11 bases in the middle. The CDR3, as DNA: TGTGCCAGCAGTTACTCCCCTTTACAGAACGAGCAGTACTTC. This sequence encodes CASSYSPLQNEQYF.

The chain is built from TRBV19 and TRBJ1-2, with D tentatively TRBD1 (5 bases). This CDR3 contains 15 residues. The germline CDR1 and CDR2 sequences are LNHDA and SQIVND (reference sequence). V was shortened by 4 bases and J by 2 bases, with 14 bases between the two germline ends. CDR3 protein: CASSSPGQGNYGYTF. CDR3 nucleotides: TGTGCCAGTAGTAGCCCTGGTCAGGGAAACTATGGCTACACCTTC.

The V and J genes are TRBV9 and TRBJ2-3; TRBD1 is a possible D gene (5 bases). The CDR3 sequence is 14 residues long. Looked up from germline, CDR1 is SGDLS and CDR2 is YYNGEE. V was clipped by 1 base and J by 4 bases, with 10 bases between them. The CDR3 reads CASSVRGHSDTQYF. The CDR3 nucleotides are TGTGCCAGCAGCGTAAGGGGTCATTCAGATACGCAGTATTTT.

In this sample, this clone turned up once. This chain joins TRBV5-1 and TRBJ2-1; 8 bases align to TRBD1. This CDR3 has 15 residues. Germline V gives CDR1 SGHRS, CDR2 YFSETQ. Unmatched junction bases numbered 3, after V lost 0 bases and J lost 4 bases. The CDR3 protein is CASSLEDRVYNEQFF. As DNA, the CDR3 is TGCGCCAGCAGCTTGGAGGACAGGGTATACAATGAGCAGTTCTTC.

In this sample, this clone turned up once. In DNA, the CDR3 is TGTGCCAGCAGTTACGGGGGGGCCGATGGAGATACGCAGTATTTT. This translates into CASSYGGADGDTQYF. The genes are TRBV6-2 or TRBV6-3 and TRBJ2-3; D is possibly TRBD2 (7 bases). Trimming left V 2 bases short and J 5 bases short, with 14 bases between. There are 15 residues in the CDR3. CDR1 is MNHEY and CDR2 is SVGEGT in the germline V gene.

The CDR3 protein is CASSAFGGAYNEQFF. The CDR3 coding sequence is TGTGCCAGTAGTGCTTTCGGGGGGGCCTACAATGAGCAGTTCTTC. The V call is TRBV19, the J call TRBJ2-1, with TRBD2 identical over 8 bases. The CDR3 is 15 amino acids. Germline V gene sequence: CDR1 LNHDA, CDR2 SQIVND (reference sequence). V lost 5 bases to trimming and J lost 2 bases; unmatched junction nucleotides: 5.

This clone came up a few times. The rearrangement links TRBV19 to TRBJ2-1; 11 nucleotides agree with TRBD2. Germline lookup yields CDR1 LNHDA and CDR2 SQIVND (reference sequence). The CDR3 is made up of 16 amino acids. V lost 5 bases, J lost 4 bases, and 7 bases stayed unmatched. CDR3 amino acids: CASSPQLAGDYNEQFF. DNA of the CDR3: TGTGCCAGTAGTCCTCAACTAGCGGGGGATTACAATGAGCAGTTCTTC.

This chain joins TRBV7-2 and TRBJ1-4; D gene ambiguous. There are 12 residues in the CDR3. V lost 1 base to trimming and J lost 8 bases, with 5 bases between them. Germline-derived CDR1 and CDR2 are SGHTA and FQGNSA. DNA of the CDR3: TGTGCCAGCAGCTTAGTGACAGAAAAACTGTTTTTT. Residues: CASSLVTEKLFF.

A single count supports this clone. This chain joins TRBV5-1 and TRBJ1-1; TRBD1 might be the D (5 bases). Germline CDR1 reads SGHRS; CDR2 reads YFSETQ. V was pared by 6 bases and J by 6 bases, with 18 bases between. The CDR3 covers 14 residues. Here the CDR3 DNA reads TGCGCCAGCACCCTTTGGGGGGAGGAGGCTGAAGCTTTCTTT. As protein: CASTLWGEEAEAFF. Using reference TRBV5-1 and TRBJ1-1 for the parts outside the CDR3, the full variable domain is KAGVTQTPRYLIKTRGQQVTLSCSPISGHRSVSWYQQTPGQGLQFLFEYFSETQRNKGNFPGRFSGRQFSNSRSEMNVSTLELGDSALYLCASTLWGEEAEAFFGQGTRLTVV.

V and J are TRBV5-1 and TRBJ2-5, with 7 bases fitting TRBD1. This CDR3 region has 13 residues. From germline, CDR1 is SGHRS and CDR2 YFSETQ. J lost 4 bases, V lost 4 bases, and 4 bases had no gene match. For the CDR3, the DNA is TGCGCCAGCAGCGCAGGGGGTGGAGAGACCCAGTACTTC. Translated, it gives CASSAGGGETQYF.

This clone was detected once. This rearrangement joins TRBV28 to TRBJ1-2; D is unclear. CDR3 length equals 12 residues. Germline CDR1 reads MDHEN; CDR2 reads SYDVKM. With 6 bases removed from V and 8 bases from J, the gap between germline ends came to 13 bases. This chain's CDR3 is CASSYRDRGYTF. The CDR3 region has the DNA TGTGCCAGCAGCTACCGCGATAGAGGCTACACCTTC.

This clone is medium-sized (0.01 to 0.1%) in the sample. The V gene is TRBV7-2, the J gene TRBJ1-4, with unresolved D. Germline V gene lookup returns CDR1 SGHTA and CDR2 FQGNSA. V was cut by 3 bases and J by 8 bases, with 10 bases left in between. CDR3 length equals 13 residues. The CDR3: CASSFQIGEKLFF. CDR3 coding DNA: TGTGCCAGCAGCTTTCAGATCGGGGAAAAACTGTTTTTT. Complete variable domain (other parts from reference TRBV7-2 and TRBJ1-4): GAGVSQSPSNKVTEKGKDVELRCDPISGHTALYWYRQSLGQGLEFLIYFQGNSAPDKSGLPSDRFSAERTGGSVSTLTIQRTQQEDSAVYLCASSFQIGEKLFFGSGTQLSVL.

The rearrangement joins TRBV11-1 to TRBJ2-7; D possibly corresponds to TRBD1 (6 bases). Trimming pared 6 bases from V and 2 bases from J, leaving 17 bases between. CDR3 length: 15 residues. Germline V gene lookup returns CDR1 SGHAT and CDR2 FQDESV (reference sequence). The CDR3 loop reads CASSGGLSRPYEQYF. The CDR3 region has the DNA TGTGCCAGCAGTGGGGGCCTAAGCCGCCCCTACGAGCAGTACTTC.

The chain employs TRBV28 and TRBJ1-6; 7 bases align to TRBD1. V lost 7 bases and J lost 7; bases outside the gene matches: 7. Germline assignment: CDR1 MDHEN and CDR2 SYDVKM. The CDR3 runs to 14 residues. The CDR3 nucleotides are TGTGCCAGCACACCGAGGGGGCGGAATTCACCCCTCCACTTT. Its translation is CASTPRGRNSPLHF.

The J gene is TRBJ1-4, the V gene TRBV5-5; the match to TRBD1 covers 9 bases. The germline V gene encodes CDR1 SGHKS and CDR2 YYEKEE (reference sequence). V shed 0 bases and J 7 bases; nucleotides not matched to a gene: 4. The CDR3 extends over 15 amino acids. CDR3 sequence (DNA): TGTGCCAGCAGCTTGGTCGGGACAGGGAGTGAAAAACTGTTTTTT. It specifies CASSLVGTGSEKLFF.

This clone appeared a single time. The V gene is TRBV24-1, the J gene TRBJ2-3; TRBD2 agrees at 8 bases. With V trimmed by 4 bases and J by 5 bases, 7 bases remained unmatched. The CDR3 spans 15 residues. Per germline, CDR1 KGHDR and CDR2 SFDVKD. CDR3 DNA: TGTGCCACCAGTGACCCCAGCGGGAGCGGAGATACGCAGTATTTT. Its translation: CATSDPSGSGDTQYF.

This clone was seen at least ten times. The chain combines TRBV3-1 (or the pseudogene TRBV3-2) with TRBJ1-5; a weak D match, TRBD1 (5 bases). CDR1 and CDR2 (germline): LGHDT, YNNKEL (reference sequence). Trimming pared 1 base from V and 8 bases from J, leaving 12 bases between. CDR3 size: 14 residues. The CDR3 DNA sequence: TGTGCCAGCAGCCAAGGACAGAATGTAGAGCCCCAGCATTTT. It translates to CASSQGQNVEPQHF.

This clone was counted a few times. This sequence joins TRBV5-1 and TRBJ2-5; possibly TRBD2 for D (6 bases). The CDR3 spans 17 residues. Trimming took 2 bases from V and 5 from J, leaving 22 bases between them. Per germline, CDR1 SGHRS and CDR2 YFSETQ. DNA for the CDR3: TGCGCCAGCAGCTTAGGTTTTGGTAGCGGAGGCGGGGAGACCCAGTACTTC. Protein: CASSLGFGSGGGETQYF.

The V and J genes are TRBV4-2 and TRBJ1-2; possibly TRBD1 for D (5 bases). The ends were cut back, 4 bases at V and 2 bases at J, with 11 bases in the middle. CDR3 length equals 14 residues. Germline CDR1 LGHNA, CDR2 YNFKEQ. The CDR3 DNA sequence: TGTGCCAGCAGCCCTAGACAGACAAACTATGGCTACACCTTC. This gives the protein CASSPRQTNYGYTF.

The chain recombines TRBV6-1 with TRBJ2-7; TRBD1 is a possible D gene (5 bases). The germline V and J ends were trimmed by 1 base and 2 bases, with 12 bases remaining between them. The CDR3 covers 15 residues. Germline V lookup: CDR1 MNHNS, CDR2 SASEGT. The CDR3 DNA follows: TGTGCCAGCAGTGAAGGGCAGGGTACCACCTACGAGCAGTACTTC. It yields the protein CASSEGQGTTYEQYF.

The gene calls are TRBV9 and TRBJ1-2; TRBD1 agrees at 8 bases. This CDR3 has 14 amino acids. J gave up 4 bases and V 3 bases, and 5 bases lay outside the gene matches. CDR1 and CDR2 from the germline V gene are SGDLS and YYNGEE. This CDR3 is CASSAQGAAYGYTF. For the CDR3, the DNA is TGTGCCAGCAGCGCCCAGGGGGCCGCCTATGGCTACACCTTC.

This sequence joins TRBV6-5 and TRBJ1-1, with unresolved D. The CDR3 is made up of 14 amino acids. Germline V gene lookup returns CDR1 MNHEY and CDR2 SVGAGI. V lost 7 bases and J lost 7, with 19 bases in between. The CDR3 DNA follows: TGTGCCAGCATCCTTGGAGGCGATCTAGGTGAAGCTTTCTTT. As protein: CASILGGDLGEAFF.

This chain uses TRBV6-5 with TRBJ2-5; 12 nucleotides align to TRBD2. CDR3 size: 13 residues. Germline V gene lookup returns CDR1 MNHEY and CDR2 SVGAGI. V shed 7 bases and J 4 bases; nucleotides not matched to a gene: 1. DNA of the CDR3: TGTGCCAGCAAACTAGCGGGGGGAGAGACCCAGTACTTC. Its protein is CASKLAGGETQYF.

The chain joins TRBV2 to TRBJ2-5, with D perhaps matching TRBD2 (7 bases). Germline CDR1 reads SNHLY; CDR2 reads FYNNEI. The CDR3 is 15 residues long. V was pared by 8 bases and J by 3 bases, with 19 bases between. The CDR3 protein is CASCQLGGPEETQYF. In DNA form, the CDR3 reads TGTGCCAGCTGTCAACTCGGGGGGCCCGAAGAGACCCAGTACTTC.

This clone was seen a few times. The chain is built from TRBV3-1 (or the pseudogene TRBV3-2) and TRBJ2-7; 11 bases are a match to TRBD1. The CDR3 contains 15 residues. Germline CDR1 and CDR2: LGHDT and YNNKEL (reference sequence). The J segment lost 4 bases and the V segment lost 1 base, leaving 3 bases of the junction unmatched. The CDR3 region is CASSQVRDRGYEQYF. The CDR3 coding sequence is TGTGCCAGCAGCCAAGTCCGGGACAGGGGGTACGAGCAGTACTTC.

The gene calls are TRBV6-5 and TRBJ2-7; the match to TRBD1 covers 9 bases. The junction had 4 bases not matched to a gene; V was cut back by 2 bases and J by 2 bases. CDR1 is MNHEY, CDR2 SVGAGI, per germline. The CDR3 contains 15 residues. CDR3 DNA sequence: TGTGCCAGCAGTTACGATAGGACAGGGGCCTACGAGCAGTACTTC. Translated: CASSYDRTGAYEQYF.